This T cell receptor beta chain was sequenced for a study of blood T cells in healthy people across ages. This CDR3 is built from 15 residues. CDR1 MNHNY and CDR2 SVGAGI come from the germline V gene (reference sequence). Trimming removed 5 bases from V and 1 base from J, with 13 bases in between. A J-beta primer mix and a sample-barcoded 5' primer were used in a second PCR of roughly 6 to 12 cycles. TCRdb reanalysed the 5' RACE reads using MiXCR and keeps one entry per CDR3 protein. The sample shows hundreds of thousands of distinct CDR3 sequences, around half of them seen only once. At least ten counts were recorded for this clonotype.

This rearrangement joins TRBV6-6 to TRBJ2-3, with D unresolved. The clonotype originates from an elderly man in good health. The sample taken for sequencing was blood. The CDR3 loop is CASSALYGGTDTQYF. DNA for the CDR3: TGTGCCAGCAGTGCCCTCTACGGAGGCACAGATACGCAGTATTTT.